These 30 T cell receptor beta chains came from one sample sequenced in a study of blood T cell repertoires in COVID-19. Repertoires were generated with immunoSEQ multiplex PCR, while TCRdb's copy carries only in-frame clones and drops some. This sample has tens of thousands of clones; roughly 90% occur once, and the top ten carry roughly 8.7%. Sequences were obtained from peripheral blood. Receptors were obtained from a man aged 25-45 years with acute or convalescent COVID-19.

The gene calls are TRBV14 and TRBJ2-1; 7 bases line up with TRBD2. Germline CDR1 and CDR2: SGHDN and FVKESK. The CDR3 runs 16 residues. V shed 1 base and J 5 bases; nucleotides not matched to a gene: 8. The DNA of the CDR3 is TGTGCCAGCAGCCAAGCCCTAGGACTAGACGACAATGAGCAGTTCTTC. It specifies CASSQALGLDDNEQFF.

This clone was detected only once. The chain employs TRBV28 and TRBJ1-5; D might be TRBD1 (6 bases). Trimming stripped 2 bases from V and 1 base from J, with 12 bases between. This CDR3 has 16 amino acids. Germline assignment: CDR1 MDHEN and CDR2 SYDVKM. The CDR3 here is CASSLRGTRSNQPQHF. CDR3 in DNA: TGTGCCAGCAGTTTAAGGGGGACACGGAGCAATCAGCCCCAGCATTTT.

The chain employs TRBV27 and TRBJ2-7; no clear D. This CDR3 has 12 amino acids. Germline CDR1 and CDR2: MNHEY and SMNVEV (reference sequence). V was cut by 11 bases and J by 2 bases, with 13 bases left in between. In DNA form, the CDR3 reads TGTGCCTCCAGACTTTCCCCCTACGAGCAGTACTTC. Amino acid sequence: CASRLSPYEQYF.

The chain has TRBV5-1 and TRBJ2-2, with 7 bases identical to TRBD2. The trim removed 2 bases at V and 5 bases at J, leaving 9 bases unmatched. The CDR3 runs to 16 residues. Germline CDR1 SGHRS, CDR2 YFSETQ. This chain's CDR3 is CASSFSAGFGTGELFF. As DNA, the CDR3 is TGCGCCAGCAGCTTTTCAGCGGGGTTTGGTACCGGGGAGCTGTTTTTT.

J is TRBJ2-7 and V is TRBV9, with a possible D match to TRBD1 (5 bases). This CDR3 is 14 amino acids long. Trimming stripped 2 bases from V and 3 bases from J, with 12 bases between. Germline CDR1 SGDLS, CDR2 YYNGEE. In DNA, the CDR3 is TGTGCCAGCAGCGTCGGTGGGGCGAACTACGAGCAGTACTTC. The encoded protein is CASSVGGANYEQYF.

The V and J genes are TRBV18 and TRBJ1-2; D is unclear. Per the germline V gene, CDR1 is KGHSH and CDR2 is LQKENI. This CDR3 comprises 15 residues. Trimming removed 3 bases at V and 8 bases at J, with 19 bases between. The CDR3 nucleotides are TGTGCCAGCTCACCGCCGATTACCACTCCGCGGGGCTACACCTTC. This encodes CASSPPITTPRGYTF.

This chain connects TRBV28 to TRBJ1-2; 7 nucleotides match TRBD1. CDR1 is MDHEN and CDR2 is SYDVKM in the germline V gene. Losses at the gene ends were 6 bases for V and 1 base for J; bases not matched to a gene: 11. The CDR3 runs 16 residues. The CDR3 DNA sequence: TGTGCCAGCAGCCCAACACAGGGGACGGGTAACTATGGCTACACCTTC. The encoded protein is CASSPTQGTGNYGYTF.

The genes are TRBV9 and TRBJ1-3; the match to TRBD1 covers 7 bases. Germline CDR1 reads SGDLS; CDR2 reads YYNGEE. The ends lost 2 bases at V and 7 bases at J; junction bases unmatched: 12. The CDR3 is 16 amino acids. This CDR3 reads CASSVTITGEGNTIYF. The CDR3 DNA sequence: TGTGCCAGCAGCGTTACCATTACAGGGGAAGGGAACACCATATATTTT.

The chain uses TRBV7-2 and TRBJ2-2; D ambiguous. Germline values: CDR1 SGHTA, CDR2 FQGNSA. Trimming took off 5 bases at V and 1 base at J, with 11 bases between the two ends. The CDR3 covers 15 residues. The CDR3 loop is CASSPGIWNTGELFF. For the CDR3, the DNA is TGTGCCAGCAGCCCGGGTATCTGGAACACCGGGGAGCTGTTTTTT.

This clone was seen once. The CDR3: CASSLAPVYQPQHF. The CDR3 DNA reads as TGTGCCAGCAGCTTGGCCCCCGTCTATCAGCCCCAGCATTTT. The V call is TRBV5-5, the J call TRBJ1-5; D gene uncertain. Germline V lookup: CDR1 SGHKS, CDR2 YYEKEE (reference sequence). CDR3 length: 14 amino acids. V lost 0 bases, J lost 5 bases, and 9 bases lay in between. Full variable domain (outside the CDR3, taken from reference TRBV5-5 and TRBJ1-5): DAGVTQSPTHLIKTRGQQVTLRCSPISGHKSVSWYQQVLGQGPQFIFQYYEKEERGRGNFPDRFSARQFPNYSSELNVNALLLGDSALYLCASSLAPVYQPQHFGDGTRLSIL.

This chain links TRBV11-2 with TRBJ1-1; TRBD1 might be the D (5 bases). Trimming left V 5 bases short and J 6 bases short, with 16 bases between. Germline V lookup: CDR1 SGHAT, CDR2 FQNNGV. The CDR3 has 14 residues. CDR3 sequence: CASSGGRPGAEAFF. The CDR3 DNA reads as TGTGCCAGCAGCGGGGGGAGGCCCGGGGCTGAAGCTTTCTTT.

This clone was recorded once. CDR3 coding DNA: TGTGCCACCAGTGATTTCTTGAGCGGGAGGGGAGAGACCCAGTACTTC. Protein sequence: CATSDFLSGRGETQYF. The chain links TRBV24-1 to TRBJ2-5; 10 bases are a match to TRBD2. CDR1 and CDR2 from the germline V gene are KGHDR and SFDVKD. The V gene end was trimmed by 1 base and the J gene end by 4 bases; junction bases not matched to a gene: 5. The CDR3 loop spans 16 amino acids.

The chain has TRBV7-9 and TRBJ2-1, with D maybe TRBD2 (5 bases). The CDR3 totals 14 residues. Deletions cut 2 bases from V and 6 bases from J, with 11 bases between. Germline CDR1 reads SEHNR; CDR2 reads FQNEAQ (reference sequence). The CDR3 coding sequence is TGTGCCAGCAGCTTACCCGGACTCCGCAATGAGCAGTTCTTC. It specifies CASSLPGLRNEQFF. The full variable domain, completed using reference TRBV7-9 and TRBJ2-1, is DTGVSQNPRHKITKRGQNVTFRCDPISEHNRLYWYRQTLGQGPEFLTYFQNEAQLEKSRLLSDRFSAERPKGSFSTLEIQRTEQGDSAMYLCASSLPGLRNEQFFGPGTRLTVL.

The chain employs TRBV11-2 and TRBJ2-1; 10 bases are shared with TRBD1. Losses at the gene ends were 5 bases for V and 7 bases for J; bases not matched to a gene: 8. From germline, CDR1 is SGHAT and CDR2 FQNNGV. This CDR3 is built from 15 residues. This CDR3 reads CASSLPGQGSNEQFF. CDR3 nucleotides: TGTGCCAGCAGCCTACCGGGACAGGGGAGTAATGAGCAGTTCTTC.

The rearrangement links TRBV15 to TRBJ1-4; tentative D call: TRBD1 (6 bases). The CDR3 runs 14 residues. The V gene's germline CDR1 is LNHNV and CDR2 YYDKDF (reference sequence). Trimming pared 3 bases from V and 8 bases from J, leaving 13 bases between. CDR3 DNA: TGTGCCACCAGCAGGTACAGGGAAGGGGAAAAACTGTTTTTT. Translating gives CATSRYREGEKLFF.

The chain carries TRBV28 and TRBJ1-4; D perhaps matches TRBD1 (6 bases). CDR3 length: 14 amino acids. The V end was cut by 5 bases, the J end by 8 bases, with 15 bases between. Germline loops: CDR1 MDHEN, CDR2 SYDVKM. The CDR3 is CASSRGRGGEKLFF. The CDR3, as DNA: TGTGCCAGCAGTCGTGGCAGGGGTGGCGAAAAACTGTTTTTT.

The rearrangement links TRBV7-9 to TRBJ1-1; tentatively, D is TRBD1 (5 bases). V lost 2 bases and J 4 bases, leaving 11 bases between the germline ends. The CDR3 contains 14 residues. The germline V gene has CDR1 SEHNR and CDR2 FQNEAQ (reference sequence). CDR3 DNA: TGTGCCAGCAGCTTACGGGGGAGTAGCACTGAAGCTTTCTTT. Its translation: CASSLRGSSTEAFF.

The V call is TRBV6-5, the J call TRBJ1-6; D not resolved. The CDR3 has 16 residues. Germline V gene sequence: CDR1 MNHEY, CDR2 SVGAGI. The ends were cut back, 2 bases at V and 0 bases at J, with 8 bases in the middle. The CDR3 loop reads CASSYSSSSYNSPLHF. DNA of the CDR3: TGTGCCAGCAGTTACAGCTCAAGCTCCTATAATTCACCCCTCCACTTT.

The chain recombines TRBV5-1 with TRBJ1-1; 8 bases map to TRBD1. V was pared by 2 bases and J by 1 base, with 7 bases of the junction left unmatched. Germline values: CDR1 SGHRS, CDR2 YFSETQ. This CDR3 has 16 amino acids. The CDR3 bases are TGCGCCAGCAGCTTACCGCCGGGACAGGCGAACACTGAAGCTTTCTTT. Its translation is CASSLPPGQANTEAFF.

The rearrangement links TRBV25-1 to TRBJ1-2; possibly TRBD1 for D (6 bases). The CDR3 consists of 11 residues. Trimming took 9 bases from V and 5 from J, leaving 10 bases between them. Germline values: CDR1 MGHDK, CDR2 SYGVNS. As DNA, the CDR3 is TGTGCCAGTATCGGACAGTATGGCTACACCTTC. Its protein is CASIGQYGYTF.

J is TRBJ1-2 and V is TRBV5-4; TRBD1 might be the D (5 bases). Trimming removed 5 bases at V and 5 bases at J, with 16 bases between. This CDR3 contains 14 residues. Germline CDR1 SGHNT, CDR2 YYREEE (reference sequence). The CDR3 DNA reads TGTGCCAGCAGTACCGGTCAGGGAAGGTATGGCTACACCTTC. It specifies CASSTGQGRYGYTF.

The chain recombines TRBV7-2 with TRBJ2-3; the match to TRBD2 covers 9 bases. J gave up 6 bases and V 4 bases, and 14 bases lay outside the gene matches. There are 17 residues in the CDR3. Germline assignment: CDR1 SGHTA and CDR2 FQGNSA. The CDR3 nucleotides are TGTGCCAGCAGCTCGTTCAGTTCCCCTAGCGGGACTGATACGCAGTATTTT. Its translation: CASSSFSSPSGTDTQYF.

The chain joins TRBV27 to TRBJ2-3; D unclear. The germline CDR1 and CDR2 sequences are MNHEY and SMNVEV (reference sequence). The CDR3 length is 15 residues. V gave up 2 bases and J gave up 3 bases, with 12 bases separating them. Here the CDR3 reads CASSLMATKTDTQYF. In DNA, the CDR3 is TGTGCCAGCAGTTTAATGGCCACTAAAACAGATACGCAGTATTTT.

This clone was picked up one time. The chain links TRBV5-1 to TRBJ2-3; TRBD2 aligns across 10 bases. With 7 bases clipped from V and 2 bases from J, the junction kept 4 bases outside the gene matches. This CDR3 is built from 14 residues. The germline V gene has CDR1 SGHRS and CDR2 YFSETQ. The CDR3 coding sequence is TGCGCCAGCTCCGGGACTAGCGTCACAGATACGCAGTATTTT. Encoded protein: CASSGTSVTDTQYF.

This clone has more than one count but fewer than ten. V usage is TRBV7-3 and J usage is TRBJ2-2; no firm D call. Germline-derived CDR1 and CDR2 are SGHTA and FQGTGA. The CDR3 contains 13 residues. V lost 5 bases and J 5 bases, leaving 9 bases between the germline ends. The DNA for the CDR3 is TGTGCCAGCAGCCCAACACCGACCGGGGAGCTGTTTTTT. Protein: CASSPTPTGELFF.

This chain uses TRBV4-1 with TRBJ1-5, with D unclear. Germline CDR1 is MGHRA and CDR2 is YSYEKL. The CDR3 length is 18 residues. V lost 0 bases and J 3 bases, leaving 18 bases between the germline ends. The CDR3 DNA is TGCGCCAGCAGCCAAGATGGAGGGTTAGCGATTTTCAATCAGCCCCAGCATTTT. Its protein is CASSQDGGLAIFNQPQHF.

The rearrangement joins TRBV28 to TRBJ2-7; tentative D call: TRBD2 (7 bases). This CDR3 contains 14 residues. V was clipped by 7 bases and J by 6 bases, with 19 bases between them. Per the germline V gene, CDR1 is MDHEN and CDR2 is SYDVKM. This chain's CDR3 is CASKEGGSHAEQYF. The CDR3, as DNA: TGTGCCAGCAAGGAGGGGGGGTCTCACGCCGAGCAGTACTTC.

This chain joins TRBV5-8 and TRBJ2-7; TRBD1 is a possible D gene (6 bases). The CDR3 covers 16 residues. Per the germline V gene, CDR1 is SGHTS and CDR2 is YDEGEE. Trimming pared 6 bases from V and 2 bases from J, leaving 21 bases between. DNA for the CDR3: TGTGCCAGCATTTCCCCCCCACAGGGTCCAACCTACGAGCAGTACTTC. Its translation: CASISPPQGPTYEQYF.

This clone was found once. DNA for the CDR3: TGTGCCAGCAGCCCCGGACTAGCGGGAGGGATCGATGAGCAGTTCTTC. Encoded protein: CASSPGLAGGIDEQFF. This chain uses TRBV7-9 with TRBJ2-1; 15 bases line up with TRBD2. The V segment lost 5 bases and the J segment 8 bases; nucleotides outside the gene matches: 7. Germline CDR1 and CDR2: SEHNR and FQNEAQ (reference sequence). CDR3 length: 16 residues.

The CDR3 spells CASSVRQGYSNQPQHF. The DNA of the CDR3 is TGTGCCAGCAGTGTTCGACAGGGCTATAGCAATCAGCCCCAGCATTTT. The gene calls are TRBV6-1 and TRBJ1-5, with 7 bases lining up with TRBD1. The CDR3 sequence is 16 residues long. Germline CDR1 and CDR2: MNHNS and SASEGT. The J segment lost 0 bases and the V segment lost 4 bases, leaving 6 bases of the junction unmatched.